The 20 T cell receptor beta chains given below trace back to one sample, sequenced in a study of blood T cells in healthy people across ages (dated by TCRdb to about 2015). Receptors were amplified or captured by 5' RACE. TCRdb shows the sequencer as Illumina HiSeq 2500. A second roughly 6 to 11 cycle PCR used a sample-barcoded 5' primer and a J-beta primer mix. Using fastp at Q25 and MiXCR, TCRdb reprocessed the public reads and kept productive beta chains. Every distinct CDR3 protein forms one entry, paired with its most common genes and DNA. This sample is represented by about 1.1 million distinct CDR3 sequences; more than 30% of them were singletons. The ten largest clonotypes hold over 10% of the sample. Sequencing was done on a sample of blood. All receptors come from a man aged 18 to 29 in good health.

The chain uses TRBV11-2 and TRBJ2-1; no reliable D call. Between the trimmed V and J ends, which lost 0 bases and 8 bases, there was a span of 11 bases. CDR3 length: 14 amino acids. CDR1 is SGHAT and CDR2 is FQNNGV in the germline V gene. For the CDR3, the DNA is TGTGCCAGCAGCTTAGACGCGCGGAGCGATGAGCAGTTCTTC. It specifies CASSLDARSDEQFF.

At least ten counts were recorded for this clonotype. This sequence joins TRBV10-3 and TRBJ1-2, with 10 bases fitting TRBD1. The J segment lost 3 bases and the V segment lost 6 bases, leaving 7 bases of the junction unmatched. The CDR3 extends over 15 amino acids. Germline CDR1 reads ENHRY; CDR2 reads SYGVKD. CDR3 loop: CAISAQDRGDYGYTF. In DNA, the CDR3 is TGTGCCATCAGCGCCCAGGACAGGGGGGACTATGGCTACACCTTC.

The CDR3: CSARDREGASWETQYF. The CDR3 DNA reads TGCAGTGCTAGAGATAGGGAGGGGGCGTCATGGGAGACCCAGTACTTC. The gene calls are TRBV20-1 and TRBJ2-5; D tentatively reads TRBD1 or TRBD2 (7 bases each). Trimming took 0 bases from V and 5 from J, leaving 19 bases between them. The CDR3 consists of 16 residues. Germline CDR1 reads DFQATT; CDR2 reads SNEGSKA (reference sequence).

The CDR3 is CASSTRGRNTEAFF. The CDR3 DNA is TGTGCCAGCAGTACCAGGGGGCGGAACACTGAAGCTTTCTTT. The chain combines TRBV12-3 or TRBV12-4 with TRBJ1-1; TRBD1 matches at 8 bases. J gave up 1 base and V 5 bases, and 3 bases lay outside the gene matches. The CDR3 runs 14 residues.

V and J are TRBV21-1 and TRBJ1-2; the tabulated D call, TRBD1, remains unverified against the DNA. TRBV21-1 counts as a pseudogene. The CDR3 runs to 17 residues. CDR3 residues: CASTGFGDRDTNYGYTF. CDR3 sequence (DNA): TGTGCCAGCACCGGTTTCGGGGACAGGGACACGAACTATGGCTACACCTTC.

The genes are TRBV20-1 and TRBJ1-1, with TRBD1 matching 8 bases. V lost 0 bases to trimming and J lost 0 bases; unmatched junction nucleotides: 9. CDR3 size: 17 residues. Germline CDR1 and CDR2: DFQATT and SNEGSKA (reference sequence). The CDR3 bases are TGCAGTGCTAGAGATACGGCACAGGGGGTTTTGAACACTGAAGCTTTCTTT. Translation: CSARDTAQGVLNTEAFF.

This clonotype was picked up a small number of times. The chain joins TRBV10-3 to TRBJ1-5, with D unclear. The V end was cut by 10 bases, the J end by 5 bases, with 15 bases between. This CDR3 region has 13 residues. The germline V gene encodes CDR1 ENHRY and CDR2 SYGVKD. Here the CDR3 reads CATTPGTYQPQHF. The CDR3 DNA is TGTGCCACCACTCCGGGCACTTATCAGCCCCAGCATTTT.

This clonotype was detected only a few times. The chain uses TRBV18 and TRBJ2-3; 9 bases are a match to TRBD1. The length of the CDR3 is 15 residues. Losses at the gene ends were 3 bases for V and 2 bases for J; bases not matched to a gene: 3. Germline V gene lookup returns CDR1 KGHSH and CDR2 LQKENI. The CDR3 coding sequence is TGTGCCAGCTCACCCGGGACAGGGCACACAGATACGCAGTATTTT. Translation gives CASSPGTGHTDTQYF.

This sequence joins TRBV12-3 or TRBV12-4 and TRBJ1-3; tentative D call: TRBD1 (5 bases). Trimming stripped 2 bases from V and 0 bases from J, with 14 bases between. The CDR3 loop spans 17 amino acids. In DNA form, the CDR3 reads TGTGCCAGCAGTTTAAGCCGGGGCCCCAGCTCTGGAAACACCATATATTTT. Translated, it gives CASSLSRGPSSGNTIYF.

There are a few counts of this clonotype. This chain links TRBV5-1 with TRBJ2-3; possibly TRBD2 for D (5 bases). The CDR3 has 17 residues. CDR1 is SGHRS and CDR2 is YFSETQ in the germline V gene. Trimming shortened V by 0 bases and J by 0 bases, and 14 bases separated the two germline ends. CDR3 bases: TGCGCCAGCAGCTTGGAGCCGGAGGCCGTTAGCACAGATACGCAGTATTTT. Protein product: CASSLEPEAVSTDTQYF.

On this clonotype: An end of the junction does not agree with germline; a read error may underlie this. The V gene is TRBV12-3 or TRBV12-4, the J gene TRBJ2-5, with D possibly being TRBD2 (6 bases). The CDR3 has 15 residues. The CDR3 region has the DNA TGTGCCAACAGTTTAGCCGGGGGTAGTCTGGAGACCCAGTACTTC. As protein: CANSLAGGSLETQYF.

At least ten counts were recorded for this clonotype. The chain combines TRBV29-1 with TRBJ2-1; TRBD2 is a possible D gene (6 bases). Trimming left V 4 bases short and J 0 bases short, with 10 bases between. The CDR3 length is 14 residues. CDR1 SQVTM and CDR2 ANQGSEA come from the germline V gene. CDR3 DNA sequence: TGCAGCGTTGGGGGGGTTAGCTCCTACAATGAGCAGTTCTTC. Translating gives CSVGGVSSYNEQFF.

This clonotype was counted a few times. This CDR3 is CAITGGSGYTF. CDR3 bases: TGTGCCATCACAGGGGGAAGTGGCTACACCTTC. The chain employs TRBV10-3 and TRBJ1-2; 7 bases line up with TRBD1. This CDR3 comprises 11 residues. V lost 7 bases, J lost 7 bases, and 3 bases stayed unmatched. Germline V gene lookup returns CDR1 ENHRY and CDR2 SYGVKD.

This clonotype came up many times. This rearrangement joins TRBV29-1 to TRBJ2-1; D is perhaps TRBD2 (7 bases). Trimming took off 4 bases at V and 4 bases at J, with 14 bases between the two ends. Germline V gives CDR1 SQVTM, CDR2 ANQGSEA. This CDR3 contains 14 residues. CDR3 residues: CSVGTRGAYNEQFF. DNA for the CDR3: TGCAGCGTTGGGACCCGGGGGGCTTACAATGAGCAGTTCTTC.

The V call is TRBV5-1, the J call TRBJ2-1; D is unresolved. Germline V gene data show CDR1 as SGHRS and CDR2 as YFSETQ. The CDR3 runs to 14 residues. V dropped 0 bases and J dropped 4 bases, with 8 bases sitting between them. The CDR3 coding sequence is TGCGCCAGCAGCTTGGGGGCACAGTACAATGAGCAGTTCTTC. The encoded protein is CASSLGAQYNEQFF.

This chain uses TRBV11-2 with TRBJ2-2, with D perhaps matching TRBD1 (5 bases). There are 19 residues in the CDR3. In germline, CDR1 is SGHAT, CDR2 FQNNGV. V dropped 5 bases and J dropped 4 bases, with 26 bases sitting between them. The CDR3 coding sequence is TGTGCCAGCAGCCTATACGCAGGGAACCCAGCGATGGGCACCGGGGAGCTGTTTTTT. It yields the protein CASSLYAGNPAMGTGELFF.

The sample holds many counts of this clonotype. The rearrangement links TRBV2 to TRBJ2-7, with D possibly TRBD1 on 6 matching bases. The CDR3 is 12 residues long. Germline CDR1 is SNHLY and CDR2 is FYNNEI. V was shortened by 6 bases and J by 1 base, with 7 bases between the two germline ends. Here the CDR3 reads CASSGTSYEQYF. CDR3 bases: TGTGCCAGCAGCGGGACATCCTACGAGCAGTACTTC.

The chain recombines TRBV4-1 with TRBJ2-1; D unclear. There are 15 residues in the CDR3. V was cut by 4 bases and J by 8 bases, with 18 bases left in between. Germline V CDR1 and CDR2: MGHRA, YSYEKL. CDR3 sequence: CASSRIHLIADEQFF. The CDR3 DNA is TGCGCCAGCAGCCGTATCCATCTGATAGCAGATGAGCAGTTCTTC.

The chain couples TRBV20-1 to TRBJ2-3, with D tentatively TRBD1 (6 bases). Germline values: CDR1 DFQATT, CDR2 SNEGSKA (reference sequence). V was pared by 5 bases and J by 6 bases, with 9 bases between. CDR3 length: 11 residues. The CDR3 DNA reads TGCAGTGCTCGACAGGATGATACGCAGTATTTT. Its protein product is CSARQDDTQYF.

The rearrangement links TRBV20-1 to TRBJ1-1, with unresolved D. CDR3 length equals 11 residues. V was pared by 0 bases and J by 11 bases, with 10 bases between. Looked up from germline, CDR1 is DFQATT and CDR2 is SNEGSKA (reference sequence). CDR3 loop: CSAREGSMAFF. CDR3 in DNA: TGCAGTGCTAGAGAAGGGTCCATGGCTTTCTTT.